The TCR beta chain described here comes from a study of T cells after posttransplantation cyclophosphamide (dated by TCRdb to 2016 to 2018). Describing the broader study: Using TRB sequencing, the study followed how the T cell repertoire rebuilt after myeloablative bone marrow transplantation with posttransplantation cyclophosphamide given as GVHD prophylaxis. Antigen receptor sequencing covered samples from some 36 PTCy-treated patients and about 17 of their related bone marrow donors. Blood from all 35 or so PTCy patients who had 1-year posttransplant specimens underwent TRB sequencing. Up to about 3 additional blood samples from 2 to 5.2 years after transplant were also TRB-sequenced in 3 patients, as was pretransplant blood from 4 patients. Because TRA and TRB clonality correlated tightly in 9 samples, later TCR analyses were limited to TRB. Public TRB sequences were queried against a database of over 3,600 sequences associated with responses to pathogens, tumor antigens, self-antigens and alloantigens.

The treatment or condition label corresponds to: high-dose cyclophosphamide on days +3 and +4 as single-agent GVHD prophylaxis. PTCy patients received busulfan and fludarabine conditioning, a related or unrelated marrow graft, and cyclophosphamide on days +3 and +4. PTCy-treated patients came from a prospective multi-institutional clinical trial. Peripheral blood and bone marrow mononuclear cells were isolated by Ficoll-Hypaque density centrifugation and were cryopreserved. TRB sequencing used genomic DNA with the immunoSEQ assay at survey resolution or the hsTCRB kit. The source study handled its data this way. The immunoSEQ software handled initial read processing, and the LymphoSeq R package was used for repertoire analyses. Clonality was calculated as 1 minus normalized Shannon entropy, and the Gini coefficient was also calculated for each TRB dataset. To infer phenotypes in unsorted samples, TRB sequences from sorted subsets of the recipient or donor were mapped onto the unsorted samples of the same recipient. TCRdb re-hosts the immuneACCESS table, in-frame sequences only. Its copies lack some clones; in the studies checked, an unresolved V gene accounts for under half of them, and the cause for the rest is not known. D and trimming come from the DNA, and the V and J calls and clone size come from that table. The sample data list about 20,000 clones, and roughly 87% of these were observed just once. The ten top clones hold about 7% of the sample.

At the junction V is shortened by 6 bases and J by 6 bases, with 18 bases in between. The CDR3 runs 15 residues from the cysteine to the phenylalanine. Left in the record is the CDR3 DNA by itself, 45 bases read in frame from the first base. The germline V gene (reference sequence) specifies MNHNY as CDR1 and SVGAGI as CDR2. About this clone itself: No antigen is known for it. No base qualities exist here, and no much larger clone lies one base off it.

Broader findings and caveats from the paper: The TRB repertoires of T cells infiltrating skin or the GI tract showed only limited overlap with the TRB repertoires found in blood. At 1-2 months, donor-recipient similarity was low but rose over the first year, and the later blood repertoires were often dominated by donor CD8+ memory clones. Across roughly 40 patients, recipient CMV seropositivity and CMV reactivation were highly associated with TRB clonality; PTCy diversity was similar to CNI/methotrexate controls.

Sequencing used PBMCs, obtained after allogeneic stem cell transplant with posttransplant cyclophosphamide. This TCR derives from a female patient aged 35-55 years who received an allogeneic stem cell transplant from a related donor, was CMV-positive, and had no GVHD. In patients who had a transplant, some T cells may come from the graft donor. This chain joins TRBV6-6 to TRBJ2-1; TRBD2 could be the D gene, as 5 bases match. The CDR3: CASSPTSPRGNEQFF. The DNA reads TGTGCCAGCAGCCCAACTAGTCCTCGGGGCAATGAGCAGTTCTTC.